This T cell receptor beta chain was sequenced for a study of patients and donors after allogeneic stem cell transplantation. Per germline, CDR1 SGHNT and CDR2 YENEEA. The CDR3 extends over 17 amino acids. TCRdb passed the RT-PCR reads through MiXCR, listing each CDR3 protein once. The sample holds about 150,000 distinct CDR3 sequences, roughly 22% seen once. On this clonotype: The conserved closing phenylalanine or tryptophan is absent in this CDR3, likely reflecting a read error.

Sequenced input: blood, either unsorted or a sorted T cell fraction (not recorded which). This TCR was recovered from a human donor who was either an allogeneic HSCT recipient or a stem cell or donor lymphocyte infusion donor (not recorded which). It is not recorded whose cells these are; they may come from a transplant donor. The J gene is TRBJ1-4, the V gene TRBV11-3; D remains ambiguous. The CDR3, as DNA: TGTGCCGGCAGCTTCAGTCAGGAAACTGCAACTAATGAAAAACTGTTTTTG. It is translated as CAGSFSQETATNEKLFL.